The source of this T cell receptor (beta chain) is a study of cytomegalovirus exposure and HLA in healthy donors. Study-level findings and limits: Presence/absence analysis assumed near-uniform sequencing depth across donors. Reported results showed that the classifier diagnosed cytomegalovirus status with high specificity and sensitivity.

This clone was detected once. Its antigen is still unknown. The PCR contained 60 Vbeta and 13 Jbeta primers. Profiled with immunoSEQ multiplex PCR; TCRdb holds only in-frame clones, not every one. In the table there are approximately 71,000 clones, roughly 70% of which are singletons. Trimming took 8 bases from V and 3 from J; bases not matched to a gene: 7. The CDR3 runs to 14 residues. CDR1 is SGHTA, CDR2 FQGTGA, per germline. This clonotype was obtained from a woman in her forties in good health and CMV-seropositive. This chain uses TRBV7-3 with TRBJ2-3, with TRBD2 matching over 8 bases. Sequenced sample: PBMCs. The CDR3 is CASGPGLGTDTQYF. The CDR3 DNA sequence: TGTGCCAGCGGACCGGGACTAGGAACAGATACGCAGTATTTT.